This entry lists 25 T cell receptor beta chains sequenced from one sample in a study of T cells in Graves' hyperthyroidism and ophthalmopathy. The CDR3 regions of TCR beta were amplified from RNA transcripts. HTBI primers were used for first-round RT-PCR of the TCR CDR3. TCRdb passed the multiplex PCR reads through MiXCR, listing each CDR3 protein once. The repertoire holds 600,000 to 700,000 distinct CDR3 sequences, with about 45% as singletons. What was sequenced was peripheral blood or thyroid tissue (not recorded which). The source of these receptors is an adult man with Graves' disease, either hyperthyroidism or ophthalmopathy (not recorded which).

The chain links TRBV24-1 to TRBJ1-6; the D gene is possibly TRBD1 (6 bases). V lost 11 bases, J lost 3 bases, and 19 bases lay in between. Germline CDR1 is KGHDR and CDR2 is SFDVKD. The CDR3 is 16 amino acids. The CDR3 coding sequence is TGTGCCAGCACCCCAAGGGGGGCAAACTATAATTCACCCCTCCACTTT. Its protein is CASTPRGANYNSPLHF.

The CDR3 DNA is TGCAGTCCTGACAGGGCCGGCTACACCTTC. Translation: CSPDRAGYTF. The V gene is TRBV29-1, the J gene TRBJ1-2, with 7 positions matching TRBD1. Per the germline V gene, CDR1 is SQVTM and CDR2 is ANQGSEA. This CDR3 region has 10 residues.

To note about this clonotype: A much larger clone sits a single nucleotide away, making a read error possible. The chain carries TRBV5-1 and TRBJ1-1; D gene unclear. V was pared by 4 bases and J by 5 bases, with 12 bases between. CDR1 is SGHRS and CDR2 is YFSETQ in the germline V gene. The CDR3 has 13 amino acids. The CDR3 sequence: CASSRNAETEAFF. In DNA, the CDR3 is TGCGCCAGCAGCCGAAACGCAGAAACTGAAGCTTTCTTT.

The V call is TRBV6-5, the J call TRBJ2-7; tentatively, D is TRBD2 (5 bases). Trimming left V 1 base short and J 3 bases short, with 13 bases between. Germline-derived CDR1 and CDR2 are MNHEY and SVGAGI. The CDR3 runs to 15 residues. The CDR3 region has the DNA TGTGCCAGCAGTTACTTGAGCGGTAAGCACTACGAGCAGTACTTC. Translating gives CASSYLSGKHYEQYF.

With respect to this clonotype: A much larger clonotype is one base distant, so this may be a read error. The CDR3: CSTRPAGSVEQYF. The CDR3, as DNA: TGCAGTACTCGCCCTGCGGGGAGTGTCGAGCAGTACTTC. The chain is built from TRBV20-1 and TRBJ2-7, with a weak D call TRBD2 (6 bases). V was cut by 8 bases and J by 6 bases, with 20 bases left in between. Germline CDR1 is DFQATT and CDR2 is SNEGSKA (reference sequence). The CDR3 is 13 amino acids.

The rearrangement joins TRBV9 to TRBJ2-7; 9 bases line up with TRBD1. V lost 3 bases, J lost 1 base, and 5 bases stayed unmatched. The CDR3 is 15 residues long. The germline CDR1 and CDR2 sequences are SGDLS and YYNGEE. The CDR3 region is CASSDGQGISYEQYF. The DNA of the CDR3 is TGTGCCAGCAGCGACGGACAGGGGATTTCCTACGAGCAGTACTTC.

Remarks on this clonotype: Since a much larger clone is just one base distant, this may be a read error. The chain uses TRBV5-1 and TRBJ1-1; 7 positions agree with TRBD1. This CDR3 region has 13 residues. Germline V CDR1 and CDR2: SGHRS, YFSETQ. The V segment lost 5 bases and the J segment 4 bases; nucleotides outside the gene matches: 5. This CDR3 reads CASRQAGGTEAFF. CDR3 nucleotide sequence: TGCGCCAGCAGACAAGCAGGGGGCACTGAAGCTTTCTTT.

This chain joins TRBV9 and TRBJ2-2; weak D call: TRBD1 (5 bases). CDR1 SGDLS and CDR2 YYNGEE come from the germline V gene. Trimming cost V 4 bases and J 0 bases, with 10 bases left between them. The CDR3 runs 15 residues. CDR3 nucleotide sequence: TGTGCCAGCAGCCCCCGACAGTCGAACACCGGGGAGCTGTTTTTT. Protein: CASSPRQSNTGELFF.

The chain couples TRBV19 to TRBJ2-6; tentative D call: TRBD1 (6 bases). Germline V lookup: CDR1 LNHDA, CDR2 SQIVND (reference sequence). V was pared by 7 bases and J by 4 bases, with 14 bases between. The CDR3 is 15 amino acids. The CDR3 spells CASIRDRTGANVLTF. CDR3 in DNA: TGTGCCAGTATCCGCGACAGGACCGGGGCCAACGTCCTGACTTTC.

This rearrangement joins TRBV20-1 to TRBJ2-7, with TRBD1 identical over 8 bases. The CDR3 is made up of 13 amino acids. The trim removed 1 base at V and 4 bases at J, leaving 3 bases unmatched. Germline loops: CDR1 DFQATT, CDR2 SNEGSKA (reference sequence). The CDR3 region has the DNA TGCAGTGCTAGAGCGGGACAGGCTTACGAGCAGTACTTC. Encoded protein: CSARAGQAYEQYF.

The chain has TRBV12-3 or TRBV12-4 and TRBJ2-5; a weak D match, TRBD2 (5 bases). Trimming stripped 6 bases from V and 5 bases from J, with 13 bases between. The CDR3 length is 13 residues. The CDR3 is CASRAGIRETQYF. The CDR3, as DNA: TGTGCCAGCAGGGCGGGCATCCGGGAGACCCAGTACTTC.

About this clonotype itself: This may stem from a read error, because a much larger clone lies one nucleotide away. This rearrangement joins TRBV11-1 to TRBJ2-5, with a possible D match to TRBD2 (5 bases). Germline lookup yields CDR1 SGHAT and CDR2 FQDESV (reference sequence). This CDR3 contains 14 residues. The V and J ends lost 4 bases and 4 bases respectively, with 13 bases between them. The chain's CDR3 is CASSSATTPETQYF. In DNA form, the CDR3 reads TGTGCCAGCAGCTCAGCGACTACCCCAGAGACCCAGTACTTC.

This clonotype turned up a few times. An end of the junction does not agree with germline; a read error may underlie this. CDR3 bases: TGCGCCAGCAGCCAAGGACGGTATCAGAACACTGAAGCTTTCTTT. Protein: CASSQGRYQNTEAFF. The rearrangement links TRBV7-2 to TRBJ1-1; the D is unclear. The CDR3 sequence is 15 residues long. CDR1 SGHTA and CDR2 FQGNSA come from the germline V gene.

V is TRBV20-1 and J is TRBJ2-5; 10 nucleotides line up with TRBD1. CDR1 and CDR2 from the germline V gene are DFQATT and SNEGSKA (reference sequence). V lost 0 bases to trimming and J lost 7 bases; unmatched junction nucleotides: 14. This CDR3 has 17 residues. CDR3 DNA: TGCAGTGCTAGAGATTTTGGGACAGGGGATGTTGGAGGGACCCAGTACTTC. It codes for CSARDFGTGDVGGTQYF.

There are a few counts of this clonotype. Since the CDR3 does not end with the conserved phenylalanine or tryptophan, this likely comes from a read error. V and J are TRBV12-3 or TRBV12-4 and TRBJ1-1, with no clear D. V was clipped by 3 bases and J by 3 bases, with 5 bases between them. CDR3 length equals 12 residues. The CDR3 coding sequence is TGTGCCAGCAGTTTGGGTTACACTGAAGCTTTCCTT. This sequence encodes CASSLGYTEAFL.

A remark on this clonotype: The germline gene is not matched at one end of the junction; a read error may be the cause. The V call is TRBV2, the J call TRBJ1-2; D gene ambiguous. Germline V gene lookup returns CDR1 SNHLY and CDR2 FYNNEI. The CDR3 is 12 amino acids. The CDR3: CASSKGDYGHTF. The CDR3 DNA follows: TGTGCCAGCAGTAAGGGTGACTATGGCCACACCTTC.

There are many counts of this clonotype. The chain joins TRBV10-2 to TRBJ2-7, with 10 nucleotides matching TRBD2. There are 14 residues in the CDR3. With V trimmed by 9 bases and J by 6 bases, 11 bases remained unmatched. Germline V gene data show CDR1 as WSHSY and CDR2 as SAAADI. CDR3 sequence: CASGEREGRLEQYF. As DNA, the CDR3 is TGCGCCAGTGGAGAGCGGGAGGGCCGTCTCGAGCAGTACTTC.

Remarks on this clonotype: A much bigger clone sits one base away, suggesting this may be a read error. The chain joins TRBV10-3 to TRBJ2-7; D gene uncertain. V was trimmed by 11 bases and J by 5 bases, leaving 13 bases between them. The CDR3 length is 11 residues. The germline CDR1 and CDR2 sequences are ENHRY and SYGVKD. CDR3 sequence (DNA): TGTGCCTGTGAGCAAGGAGACGAGCAGTACTTC. It translates to CACEQGDEQYF.

The chain couples TRBV10-3 to TRBJ2-5; D may be TRBD1 (5 bases). Trimming shortened V by 2 bases and J by 1 base, and 8 bases separated the two germline ends. This CDR3 spans 14 amino acids. Germline V lookup: CDR1 ENHRY, CDR2 SYGVKD. The CDR3 region is CAISEEQVQETQYF. As DNA, the CDR3 is TGTGCCATCAGTGAGGAACAGGTCCAAGAGACCCAGTACTTC.

The table lists this clonotype with many counts. The chain uses TRBV19 and TRBJ1-1; tentative D call: TRBD1 (5 bases). Germline V gene lookup returns CDR1 LNHDA and CDR2 SQIVND (reference sequence). With 9 bases removed from V and 1 base from J, the gap between germline ends came to 15 bases. This CDR3 is 14 amino acids long. The CDR3 DNA reads TGTGCCAGCAGCCCGGGGACGGAGAACACTGAAGCTTTCTTT. It codes for CASSPGTENTEAFF.

The CDR3, as DNA: TGTGCCAGCAGCTTAGGATGGCCGGTGGTGAACACTGAAGCTTTCTTT. As protein: CASSLGWPVVNTEAFF. The chain uses TRBV7-9 and TRBJ1-1; no clear D. The V end was cut by 1 base, the J end by 0 bases, with 12 bases between. This CDR3 comprises 16 residues. The germline V gene has CDR1 SEHNR and CDR2 FQNEAQ (reference sequence). The full variable domain, in which reference TRBV7-9 and TRBJ1-1 provide the parts outside the CDR3, is DTGVSQNPRHKITKRGQNVTFRCDPISEHNRLYWYRQTLGQGPEFLTYFQNEAQLEKSRLLSDRFSAERPKGSFSTLEIQRTEQGDSAMYLCASSLGWPVVNTEAFFGQGTRLTVV.

A word on this clonotype: The junction shows a germline mismatch at one end, possibly a read error. This sequence joins TRBV15 and TRBJ2-6; D perhaps matches TRBD2 (6 bases). From germline, CDR1 is LNHNV and CDR2 YYDKDF (reference sequence). This CDR3 has 16 amino acids. CDR3 sequence (DNA): TGTGCCACCAGAGACACCGGAGGGACTGGGGCCAACGTCCTGGCTTTC. It specifies CATRDTGGTGANVLAF.

The V gene is TRBV29-1, the J gene TRBJ1-1; D gene unclear. This CDR3 is 14 amino acids long. Trimming cost V 7 bases and J 3 bases, with 18 bases left between them. Germline assignment: CDR1 SQVTM and CDR2 ANQGSEA. The DNA for the CDR3 is TGCAGCGCCCTAGGGTTGGGGTTGGACACTGAAGCTTTCTTT. Amino acid sequence: CSALGLGLDTEAFF.

Notes on this clonotype: A much larger clonotype is one base distant, so this may be a read error. The chain joins TRBV2 to TRBJ1-4; TRBD1 might be the D (5 bases). This CDR3 region has 14 residues. V was clipped by 9 bases and J by 4 bases, with 15 bases between them. CDR1 is SNHLY, CDR2 FYNNEI, per germline. CDR3 DNA sequence: TGTGCCAGTAACCGGGGCGGCAGTAATGAAAAACTGTTTTTT. Its translation is CASNRGGSNEKLFF. The variable domain in full, with the rest retrieved from reference TRBV2 and TRBJ1-4, is EPEVTQTPSHQVTQMGQEVILRCVPISNHLYFYWYRQILGQKVEFLVSFYNNEISEKSEIFDDQFSVERPDGSNFTLKIRSTKLEDSAMYFCASNRGGSNEKLFFGSGTQLSVL.

This clonotype came up many times. This chain connects TRBV10-2 to TRBJ2-7; 11 nucleotides line up with TRBD2. CDR1 is WSHSY and CDR2 is SAAADI in the germline V gene. J gave up 4 bases and V 4 bases, and 6 bases lay outside the gene matches. The CDR3 is 15 residues long. In nucleotides, the CDR3 is TGCGCCAGCAGTGGCAGACTAGCGGGAACTTACGAGCAGTACTTC. Its protein product is CASSGRLAGTYEQYF.